A single sample is the source of the 15 T cell receptor beta chains below, sequenced in a study of CD8+ T cells in alopecia areata. Treatment of the sample: oral pan-JAK inhibitor, 5-10 mg twice daily. Following extraction, RNA underwent reverse transcription to cDNA, which served as the sequencing template. Profiling relied on immunoSEQ multiplex PCR, and the TCRdb table lists in-frame clones only, not all of them. The table includes more than 90,000 clones, about 58% detected once. The specimen comprised CD8+ T cells sorted from blood, sampled at week 4, from a patient treated with tofacitinib. The receptors derive from a human donor with alopecia areata.

This chain uses TRBV27 with TRBJ1-2; 7 bases line up with TRBD1. Germline lookup yields CDR1 MNHEY and CDR2 SMNVEV (reference sequence). Germline trimming cut 5 bases from V and 2 bases from J; bases unmatched to any gene: 5. The CDR3 runs to 14 residues. The CDR3 loop reads CASSPGQTNYGYTF. Here the CDR3 DNA reads TGTGCCAGCAGTCCGGGACAGACCAACTATGGCTACACCTTC.

The V gene is TRBV28, the J gene TRBJ2-7; TRBD2 agrees at 10 bases. The CDR3 sequence is 14 residues long. V was pared by 4 bases and J by 2 bases, with 2 bases of the junction left unmatched. The germline CDR1 and CDR2 sequences are MDHEN and SYDVKM. The CDR3 reads CASSWTSGAYEQYF. In DNA form, the CDR3 reads TGTGCCAGCAGTTGGACTAGCGGAGCCTACGAGCAGTACTTC.

DNA of the CDR3: TGTGCCAGCAGCTCCCCCGGGACAGGGACAGATACGCAGTATTTT. This translates into CASSSPGTGTDTQYF. The rearrangement joins TRBV7-9 to TRBJ2-3; the match to TRBD1 covers 9 bases. CDR1 is SEHNR and CDR2 is FQNEAQ in the germline V gene (reference sequence). The V gene end was trimmed by 4 bases and the J gene end by 3 bases; junction bases not matched to a gene: 5. CDR3 length equals 15 residues. The full variable domain, rest sourced from reference TRBV7-9 and TRBJ2-3, is DTGVSQNPRHKITKRGQNVTFRCDPISEHNRLYWYRQTLGQGPEFLTYFQNEAQLEKSRLLSDRFSAERPKGSFSTLEIQRTEQGDSAMYLCASSSPGTGTDTQYFGPGTRLTVL.

J is TRBJ2-7 and V is TRBV27; D gene unclear. The germline gives CDR1 MNHEY, CDR2 SMNVEV (reference sequence). The CDR3 contains 13 residues. V was clipped by 2 bases and J by 3 bases, with 8 bases between them. As DNA, the CDR3 is TGTGCCAGCAGTTTAGCAGATGGCTACGAGCAGTACTTC. Amino acid sequence: CASSLADGYEQYF.

This rearrangement joins TRBV7-9 to TRBJ1-2, with 10 bases matching TRBD1. The CDR3 runs to 14 residues. Germline V gene lookup returns CDR1 SEHNR and CDR2 FQNEAQ (reference sequence). V gave up 5 bases and J gave up 7 bases; unmatched junction bases: 7. The CDR3 is CASSPGQGEGGYTF. The DNA of the CDR3 is TGTGCCAGCAGCCCCGGACAGGGGGAGGGTGGCTACACCTTC.

The chain couples TRBV4-1 to TRBJ1-1; TRBD1 might be the D (5 bases). Germline CDR1 reads MGHRA; CDR2 reads YSYEKL. The CDR3 covers 12 residues. V shed 1 base and J shed 11 bases, with 11 bases lying between them. The CDR3 region has the DNA TGCGCCAGCAGCCAAGTGGGGGGGTTGGCTTTCTTT. It specifies CASSQVGGLAFF.

The chain is built from TRBV5-1 and TRBJ2-3, with D possibly matching TRBD1 (6 bases). The CDR3 sequence is 14 residues long. Trimming cost V 3 bases and J 4 bases, with 12 bases left between them. Germline assignment: CDR1 SGHRS and CDR2 YFSETQ. The CDR3 spells CASSSPQGPDTQYF. The CDR3 DNA reads TGCGCCAGCAGCTCCCCACAGGGACCAGATACGCAGTATTTT.

This clone was seen ten or more times. The rearrangement joins TRBV7-6 to TRBJ2-1, with D possibly TRBD2 on 5 matching bases. The CDR3 contains 14 residues. CDR1 is SGHVS and CDR2 is FNYEAQ in the germline V gene. V lost 5 bases to trimming and J lost 6 bases, with 14 bases between them. CDR3 region: CASSKGETTNEQFF. CDR3 nucleotides: TGTGCCAGCAGCAAGGGAGAAACGACCAATGAGCAGTTCTTC. The full variable domain, its missing parts supplied by reference TRBV7-6 and TRBJ2-1, is GAGVSQSPRYKVTKRGQDVALRCDPISGHVSLYWYRQALGQGPEFLTYFNYEAQQDKSGLPNDRFSAERPEGSISTLTIQRTEQRDSAMYRCASSKGETTNEQFFGPGTRLTVL.

The chain couples TRBV5-1 to TRBJ1-1, with 11 bases that match TRBD1. The CDR3 is 14 amino acids. J was trimmed by 6 bases and V by 3 bases; bases with no gene match: 4. Germline CDR1 is SGHRS and CDR2 is YFSETQ. The CDR3: CASSSGQGVPEAFF. As DNA, the CDR3 is TGCGCCAGCAGCTCGGGACAGGGGGTCCCTGAAGCTTTCTTT. Drawing the rest from reference TRBV5-1 and TRBJ1-1, the complete variable domain is KAGVTQTPRYLIKTRGQQVTLSCSPISGHRSVSWYQQTPGQGLQFLFEYFSETQRNKGNFPGRFSGRQFSNSRSEMNVSTLELGDSALYLCASSSGQGVPEAFFGQGTRLTVV.

This clone appeared a few times. The chain carries TRBV5-1 and TRBJ1-1; D is perhaps TRBD1 (6 bases). Germline CDR1 SGHRS, CDR2 YFSETQ. The V end was cut by 0 bases, the J end by 4 bases, with 16 bases between. The CDR3 has 16 amino acids. The CDR3 is CASSLGYRDSSTEAFF. CDR3 in DNA: TGCGCCAGCAGCTTGGGCTACAGGGATTCGAGCACTGAAGCTTTCTTT.

Only one count was recorded for this clone. The rearrangement links TRBV7-2 to TRBJ1-2; D is ambiguous. Trimming removed 0 bases from V and 5 bases from J, with 10 bases in between. The CDR3 is 14 residues long. Germline V CDR1 and CDR2: SGHTA, FQGNSA. The CDR3 nucleotides are TGTGCCAGCAGCTTAGCCGGAGGCGGGTATGGCTACACCTTC. Translated, it gives CASSLAGGGYGYTF.

This sequence joins TRBV7-2 and TRBJ1-2, with D uncertain. V shed 5 bases and J shed 2 bases, with 15 bases lying between them. Per the germline V gene, CDR1 is SGHTA and CDR2 is FQGNSA. The CDR3 totals 15 residues. This CDR3 reads CASSPEVRLNYGYTF. The DNA for the CDR3 is TGTGCCAGCAGCCCAGAAGTCAGGCTGAACTATGGCTACACCTTC.

The chain employs TRBV29-1 and TRBJ2-3, with 7 positions matching TRBD2. Losses at the gene ends were 7 bases for V and 4 bases for J; bases not matched to a gene: 26. Germline CDR1 is SQVTM and CDR2 is ANQGSEA. The CDR3 is made up of 19 amino acids. The CDR3 DNA reads as TGCAGCGCCAGCCCTAGCGGTGCTGTTTTACAACCACGTGCAGATACGCAGTATTTT. It is translated as CSASPSGAVLQPRADTQYF.

V and J are TRBV7-3 and TRBJ2-3, with TRBD2 matching 7 bases. Trimming at V came to 2 bases and at J to 1 base, leaving 9 bases not matched to a gene. Germline CDR1 reads SGHTA; CDR2 reads FQGTGA. CDR3 length: 17 amino acids. The CDR3 DNA sequence: TGTGCCAGCAGCTTAGACGAGGCGGGAGTTGGCACAGATACGCAGTATTTT. This sequence encodes CASSLDEAGVGTDTQYF. The full variable domain, completed using reference TRBV7-3 and TRBJ2-3, is GAGVSQTPSNKVTEKGKYVELRCDPISGHTALYWYRQSLGQGPEFLIYFQGTGAADDSGLPNDRFFAVRPEGSVSTLKIQRTERGDSAVYLCASSLDEAGVGTDTQYFGPGTRLTVL.

The chain uses TRBV2 and TRBJ1-2; D might be TRBD1 (6 bases). The CDR3 runs to 15 residues. The germline gives CDR1 SNHLY, CDR2 FYNNEI. V lost 2 bases, J lost 2 bases, and 12 bases lay in between. CDR3 bases: TGTGCCAGCAGTGAATGGCAGGGGTCGAACTATGGCTACACCTTC. Translating gives CASSEWQGSNYGYTF.